The sequence of this T cell receptor (beta chain) was determined in a study of immune reconstitution after stem cell transplant in scleroderma (dated by TCRdb to about 2017). The germline V gene supplies CDR1 SGHVS and CDR2 FQNEAQ. From its cysteine to its phenylalanine, the CDR3 spans 16 amino acids. Kept here is only the CDR3 DNA, which spans 48 bases and is read in frame from base 1. Relative to germline, V is 1 base shorter and J is 5 bases shorter, with 12 bases between their ends. Libraries were prepared through RT-PCR. Sequenced using an Illumina MiSeq. In TCRdb, the public reads were trimmed at Q25 with fastp and aligned with MiXCR, with productive beta chains retained. Under each unique CDR3 protein, matching rows form one entry showing the most common genes and DNA. The sample table holds about 5,600 distinct CDR3 sequences, of which 6.5% to 10% were seen once. Jointly, the top ten make up 10% of the sample.

There are a few counts of this clonotype. Its antigen is currently not known. No clone much larger than this one lies a single base away; base qualities are absent. Sampling took place before or after autologous hematopoietic stem cell transplantation (not recorded which). The clonotype was recovered from a male donor with systemic sclerosis. The rearrangement joined TRBV7-8 to TRBJ1-6; no confident D gene assignment can be made. CDR3 reads: CASSLVGRGNNSPLHF. The DNA sequence is given as TGTGCCAGCAGCTTAGTAGGACGAGGGAATAATTCACCCCTCCACTTT.